This TCR beta chain was sequenced in a study of cytomegalovirus exposure and HLA in healthy donors. Study as a whole: Earlier findings included roughly 120 million unique TCR beta sequences obtained from 150 million to 200 million T cells. Genotyping of nearly 400 donors showed that over 65% belonged to the Caucasian-associated ancestry cluster.

General study findings and limits: A few of the chains that were CMV-associated were confirmed in vitro to be specific for CMV antigens.

As to this clone: What it binds is unknown.

Researchers ran the PCR with 60 Vbeta and 13 Jbeta primers. Sequencing was performed with immunoSEQ multiplex PCR; in TCRdb, only in-frame clones are kept and a portion is missing. Of 200,000 or so clones in the sample, about four fifths were seen once. This CDR3 spans 15 amino acids. CDR1 SGHTA and CDR2 FQGNSA come from the germline V gene. Trimming shortened V by 3 bases and J by 0 bases, and 6 bases separated the two germline ends. The sequence was obtained from a male donor in good health and CMV-seropositive. The specimen was PBMCs. The chain links TRBV7-2 to TRBJ2-6; D is undetermined. CDR3 bases: TGTGCCAGCAGCTTTATGTCCTCTGGGGCCAACGTCCTGACTTTC. Its translation: CASSFMSSGANVLTF.